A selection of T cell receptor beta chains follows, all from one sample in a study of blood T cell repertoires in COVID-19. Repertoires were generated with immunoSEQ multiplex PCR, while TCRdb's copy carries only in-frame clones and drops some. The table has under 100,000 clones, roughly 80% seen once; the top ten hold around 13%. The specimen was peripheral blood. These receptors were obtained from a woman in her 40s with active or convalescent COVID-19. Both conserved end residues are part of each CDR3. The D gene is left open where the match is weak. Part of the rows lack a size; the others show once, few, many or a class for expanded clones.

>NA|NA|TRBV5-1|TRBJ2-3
TGCGCCAGCATGCGGGACACAGATACGCAGTATTTT
CASMRDTDTQYF
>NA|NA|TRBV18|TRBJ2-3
TGTGCCAGCTCACTCCAACGGGATACGCAGTATTTT
CASSLQRDTQYF
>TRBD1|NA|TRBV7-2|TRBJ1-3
TGTGCCAGCAGCCCATCGCTGGACAGGGCTGGAAACACCATATATTTT
CASSPSLDRAGNTIYF
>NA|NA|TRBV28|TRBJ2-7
TGTGCCAGCAGCCTCCACTTTCTCCTGGACGAGCAGTACTTC
CASSLHFLLDEQYF
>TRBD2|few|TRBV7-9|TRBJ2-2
TGTGCCAGCAGCTTATTCCCAGCGGGAGGGCGTCCCGGGGAGCTGTTTTTT
CASSLFPAGGRPGELFF
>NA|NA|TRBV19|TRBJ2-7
TGTGCCAGTAGTATGTACCTAGGGAGGTCCTACGAGCAGTACTTC
CASSMYLGRSYEQYF
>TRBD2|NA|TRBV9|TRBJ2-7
TGTGCCAGCAGCGTAGCCGCTAGCGGGAGGGCCTCCGGCTCCTACGAGCAGTACTTC
CASSVAASGRASGSYEQYF
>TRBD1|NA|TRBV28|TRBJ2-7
TGTGCCAGCAGTCAGGGGACAGTCGTAATGAACTTC
CASSQGTVVMNF
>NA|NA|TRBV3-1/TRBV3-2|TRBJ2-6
TGTGCCAGCAGCCAAGTAAGGAGCTCTGGGGCCAACGTCCTGACTTTC
CASSQVRSSGANVLTF
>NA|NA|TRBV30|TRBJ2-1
TGTGCCTGGAGCCTAGGCCAGCTGATTGAGCAGTTCTTC
CAWSLGQLIEQFF
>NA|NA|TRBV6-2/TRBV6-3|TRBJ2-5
TGTGCCAGCAGTTACTCGGGCAGGGTAGGAGAGACCCAGTACTTC
CASSYSGRVGETQYF
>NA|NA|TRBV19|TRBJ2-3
TGTGCCAGTACCCAGATGGGGGGGCTCACAGATACGCAGTATTTT
CASTQMGGLTDTQYF
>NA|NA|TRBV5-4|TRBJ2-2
TGTGCCAGCAGCCCTGGATCGGGTCACGCGAACACCGGGGAGCTGTTTTTT
CASSPGSGHANTGELFF
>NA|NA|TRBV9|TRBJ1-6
TGTGCCAGCAGCGTCGGTAGGGGTGGCTCACCCCTCCACTTT
CASSVGRGGSPLHF
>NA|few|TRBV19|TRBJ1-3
TGTGCCAGTAGTACCGGAACGGGGAACACCATATATTTT
CASSTGTGNTIYF
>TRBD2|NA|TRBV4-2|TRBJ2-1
TGTGCCAGCAGCCAAGACCCAGGACTAGCGGGAGGGCGAGGTGAGCAGTTCTTC
CASSQDPGLAGGRGEQFF
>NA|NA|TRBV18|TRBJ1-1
TGTGCCAGCTCATCTGACTGGGGGGGGACTGAAGCTTTCTTT
CASSSDWGGTEAFF
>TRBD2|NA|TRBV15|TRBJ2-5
TGTGCCACCAGCAGAGGGGTCGGGCGGGAGTTCGTCGAGACCCAGTACTTC
CATSRGVGREFVETQYF
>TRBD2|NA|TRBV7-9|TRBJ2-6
TGTGCCAGCACGGTGAGGGAGGGGAGATCTGGGGCCAACGTCCTGACTTTC
CASTVREGRSGANVLTF
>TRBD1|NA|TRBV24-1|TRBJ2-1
TGTGCCACCAGTGTTGGGTTAACAGGGGTCGATGAGCAGTTCTTC
CATSVGLTGVDEQFF
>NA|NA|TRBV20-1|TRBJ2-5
TGCAGTGCTAGTATGAGTTACCAAGAGACCCAGTACTTC
CSASMSYQETQYF
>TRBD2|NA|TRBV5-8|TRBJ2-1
TGTGCCAGCAGCTTGGCTCTGAGACTAGCGGGGAGAAATGAGCAGTTCTTC
CASSLALRLAGRNEQFF
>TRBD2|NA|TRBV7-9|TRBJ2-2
TGTGCCAGCAGCTTAGCGACTAGCCTTGGTAGCACCGGGGAGCTGTTTTTT
CASSLATSLGSTGELFF
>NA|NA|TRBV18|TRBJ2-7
TGTGCCAGCTCACCAGGGGCAGGGGTTTACGAGCAGTACTTC
CASSPGAGVYEQYF
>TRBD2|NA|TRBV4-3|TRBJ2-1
TGCGCCAGCAGCCAAGATCTAGCGGGAGTTATTCCGCGTGAGCAGTTCTTC
CASSQDLAGVIPREQFF
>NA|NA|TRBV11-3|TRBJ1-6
TGTGCCAGCAGCTTAGATCGTCGTAGACCCCTCCACTTT
CASSLDRRRPLHF
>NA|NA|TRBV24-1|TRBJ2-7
TGTGCCACCAGCCCCGACAACTCCTACGAGCAGTACTTC
CATSPDNSYEQYF
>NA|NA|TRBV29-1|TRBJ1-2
TGCAGCGTTCTAGGAGGGGCCGGCTACACCTTC
CSVLGGAGYTF
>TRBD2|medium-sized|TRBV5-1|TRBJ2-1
TGCGCCAGCAGCCTTGAAATTCGGACTAGCGGGGTGAATGAGCAGTTCTTC
CASSLEIRTSGVNEQFF